The entry that follows covers one T cell receptor (beta chain) sequence. Its cognate antigen has yet to be identified. No much larger clone exists at a distance of one base, and base qualities are not known. This record belongs to a study of T cell changes during pregnancy in multiple sclerosis (dated by TCRdb to the late 2010s). Looking at the study overall: In women with multiple sclerosis, the researchers looked at how the T cell repertoire shifted as pregnancy progressed.

The CDR3 contains 15 residues, cysteine and phenylalanine counted. The sequence is cut down to CDR3 DNA, 45 bases in frame from base 1. Sequences MNHEY (CDR1) and SVGAGI (CDR2) are obtained from the germline V gene. Trimming removed 4 bases from V and 4 bases from J, leaving 16 bases between the germline ends. Library construction relied on the immunoSEQ multiplex PCR assay. Held by TCRdb, this immuneACCESS table contains in-frame sequences only and omits some clones. Under half of the omission traces to an unresolved V gene where checked; the cause of the rest is unknown. The sample table lists about 80,000 clones, approximately 90% of them with a count of one. The ten top clones hold more than 1.4% of the sample.

The clonotype comes from a female donor with multiple sclerosis, enrolled in a pregnancy study. This receptor chain uses TRBV6-5 and TRBJ1-1, with the D gene not clear enough to name. The material was peripheral blood, obtained before pregnancy. The CDR3 here reads CASSSLQVRGTEAFF. Read as DNA, the sequence is TGTGCCAGCAGTTCTCTCCAAGTCCGGGGCACTGAAGCTTTCTTT.